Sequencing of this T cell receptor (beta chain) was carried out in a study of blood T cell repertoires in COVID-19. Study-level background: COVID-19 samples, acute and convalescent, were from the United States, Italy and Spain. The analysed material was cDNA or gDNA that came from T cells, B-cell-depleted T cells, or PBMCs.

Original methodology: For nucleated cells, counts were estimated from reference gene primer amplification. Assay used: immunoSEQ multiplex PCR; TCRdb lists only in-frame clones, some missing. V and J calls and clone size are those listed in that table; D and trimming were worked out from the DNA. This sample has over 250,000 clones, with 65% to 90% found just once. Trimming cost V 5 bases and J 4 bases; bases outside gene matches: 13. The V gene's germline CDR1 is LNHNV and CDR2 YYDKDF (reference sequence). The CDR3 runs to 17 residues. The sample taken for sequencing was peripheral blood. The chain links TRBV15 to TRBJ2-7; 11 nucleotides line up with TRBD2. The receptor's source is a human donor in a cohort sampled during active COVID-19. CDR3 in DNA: TGTGCCACCAGCGACCGATCGACGGGACTAGCGGTATACGAGCAGTACTTC. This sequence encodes CATSDRSTGLAVYEQYF.